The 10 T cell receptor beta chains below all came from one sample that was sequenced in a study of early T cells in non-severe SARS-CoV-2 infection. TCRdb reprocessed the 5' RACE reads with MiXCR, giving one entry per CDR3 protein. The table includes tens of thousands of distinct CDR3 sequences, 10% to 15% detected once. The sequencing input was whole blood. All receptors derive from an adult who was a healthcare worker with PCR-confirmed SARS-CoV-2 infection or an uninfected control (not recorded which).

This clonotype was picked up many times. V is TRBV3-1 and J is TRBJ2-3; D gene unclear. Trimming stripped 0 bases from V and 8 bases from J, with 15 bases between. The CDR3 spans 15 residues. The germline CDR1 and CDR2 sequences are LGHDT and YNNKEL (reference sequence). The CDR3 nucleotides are TGTGCCAGCAGCCAAGATAATGGCATAGTTGCTACGCAGTATTTT. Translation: CASSQDNGIVATQYF.

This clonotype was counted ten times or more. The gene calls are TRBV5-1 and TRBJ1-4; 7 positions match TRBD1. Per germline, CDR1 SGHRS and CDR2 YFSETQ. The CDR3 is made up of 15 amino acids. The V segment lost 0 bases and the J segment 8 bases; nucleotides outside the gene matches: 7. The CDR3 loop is CASSLEGGLGEKLFF. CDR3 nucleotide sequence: TGCGCCAGCAGCTTGGAAGGGGGCTTAGGCGAAAAACTGTTTTTT.

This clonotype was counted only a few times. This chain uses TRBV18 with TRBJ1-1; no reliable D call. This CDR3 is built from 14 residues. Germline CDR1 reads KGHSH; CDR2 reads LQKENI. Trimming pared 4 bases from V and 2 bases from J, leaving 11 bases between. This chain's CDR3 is CASSLGSKNTEAFF. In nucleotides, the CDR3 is TGTGCCAGCTCACTGGGTTCGAAAAACACTGAAGCTTTCTTT.

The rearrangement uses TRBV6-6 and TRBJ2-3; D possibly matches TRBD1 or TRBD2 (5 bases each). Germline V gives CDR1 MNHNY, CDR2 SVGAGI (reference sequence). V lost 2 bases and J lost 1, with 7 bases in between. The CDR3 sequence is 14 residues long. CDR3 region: CASSYVGGTDTQYF. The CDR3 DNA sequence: TGTGCCAGCAGTTACGTGGGGGGCACAGATACGCAGTATTTT.

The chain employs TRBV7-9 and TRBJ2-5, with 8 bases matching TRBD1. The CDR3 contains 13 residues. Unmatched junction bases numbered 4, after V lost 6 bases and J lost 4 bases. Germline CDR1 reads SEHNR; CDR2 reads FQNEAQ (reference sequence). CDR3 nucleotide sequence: TGTGCCAGCAGATGGACAGGGATAGAGACCCAGTACTTC. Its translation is CASRWTGIETQYF.

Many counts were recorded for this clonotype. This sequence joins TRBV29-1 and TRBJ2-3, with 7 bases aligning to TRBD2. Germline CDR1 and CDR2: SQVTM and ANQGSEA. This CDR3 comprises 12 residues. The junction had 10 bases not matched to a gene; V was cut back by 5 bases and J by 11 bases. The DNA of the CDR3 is TGCAGCGTTCGGGGGGAACGAGGTGTGCAGTATTTT. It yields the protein CSVRGERGVQYF.

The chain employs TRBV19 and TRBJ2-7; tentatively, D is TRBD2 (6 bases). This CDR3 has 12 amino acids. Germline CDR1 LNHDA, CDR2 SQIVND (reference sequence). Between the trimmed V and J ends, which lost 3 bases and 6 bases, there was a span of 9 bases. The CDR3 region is CASSIGGGEQYF. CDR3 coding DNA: TGTGCCAGTAGTATTGGGGGAGGCGAGCAGTACTTC.

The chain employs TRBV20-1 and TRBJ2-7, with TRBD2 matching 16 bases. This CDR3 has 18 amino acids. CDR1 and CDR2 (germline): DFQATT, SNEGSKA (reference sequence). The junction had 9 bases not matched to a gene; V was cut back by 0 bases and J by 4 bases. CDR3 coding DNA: TGCAGTGCTAGAGAAGGGACTAGCGGGAGGGGGGTCTGGTACGAGCAGTACTTC. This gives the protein CSAREGTSGRGVWYEQYF.

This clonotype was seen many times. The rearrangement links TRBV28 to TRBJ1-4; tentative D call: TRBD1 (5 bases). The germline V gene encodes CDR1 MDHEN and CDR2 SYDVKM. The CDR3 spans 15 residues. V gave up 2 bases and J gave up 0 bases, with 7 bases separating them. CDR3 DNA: TGTGCCAGCAGTTTACCGGGGGCAACTAATGAAAAACTGTTTTTT. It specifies CASSLPGATNEKLFF.

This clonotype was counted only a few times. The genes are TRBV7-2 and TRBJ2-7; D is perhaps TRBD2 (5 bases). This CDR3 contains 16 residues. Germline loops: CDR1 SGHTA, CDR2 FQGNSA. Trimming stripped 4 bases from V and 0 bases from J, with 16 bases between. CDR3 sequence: CASSYPREGHSYEQYF. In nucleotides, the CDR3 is TGTGCCAGCAGCTACCCCCGAGAGGGCCACTCCTACGAGCAGTACTTC.